These 17 T cell receptor beta chains originate from one sample sequenced in a study of identical twins (dated by TCRdb to 2016 to 2018). Receptor libraries were prepared by 5' RACE. Sequencing instrument: Illumina HiSeq 2000. TCRdb reworked the public reads: Q25 trimming with fastp, MiXCR clone assembly, productive beta chains retained. Rows merge per CDR3 protein into single entries with the most common DNA and genes. For this sample the table gives hundreds of thousands of distinct CDR3 sequences, of which around 8.6% were detected only once. The top ten constitute 0.98% of the sample. These sequences were also reported in another study, on yellow fever vaccine responses in identical twins.

Material for sequencing was PBMCs. The receptors derive from a woman under 30 in good health.

CDR3 sequence reads: CASSHVEWGADTQYF. The CDR3 DNA reads as TGTGCCAGCAGCCATGTGGAATGGGGGGCAGATACGCAGTATTTT. The chain is built from TRBV5-4 and TRBJ2-3, with D maybe TRBD2 (6 bases). The V end lost 4 bases, the J end lost 4 bases, and 16 bases lay between the germline ends. Germline V gives CDR1 SGHNT, CDR2 YYREEE (reference sequence). CDR3 length: 15 amino acids.

A few counts support this clonotype. V usage is TRBV20-1 and J usage is TRBJ1-5, with a possible D match to TRBD1 (5 bases). Germline V CDR1 and CDR2: DFQATT, SNEGSKA (reference sequence). Trimming took 5 bases from V and 5 from J, leaving 13 bases between them. The CDR3 has 13 amino acids. CDR3 in amino acids: CSAGRDLYQPQHF. The CDR3 DNA sequence: TGCAGTGCTGGCCGGGACCTCTATCAGCCCCAGCATTTT.

The chain joins TRBV7-2 to TRBJ2-5, with 9 bases aligning to TRBD1. The CDR3 length is 16 residues. V was pared by 1 base and J by 2 bases, with 5 bases of the junction left unmatched. In germline, CDR1 is SGHTA, CDR2 FQGNSA. In nucleotides, the CDR3 is TGTGCCAGCAGCTTAGTAGGGGACAGGGAACAAGAGACCCAGTACTTC. This sequence encodes CASSLVGDREQETQYF.

This clonotype was counted many times. V gene TRBV29-1 combines with J gene TRBJ2-4; TRBD2 matches at 8 bases. CDR1 is SQVTM, CDR2 ANQGSEA, per germline. The CDR3 has 13 residues. J gave up 9 bases and V 3 bases, and 7 bases lay outside the gene matches. The CDR3 region has the DNA TGCAGCGTTGAGGCGGGAGGAGGCAGCATTCAGTACTTC. It translates to CSVEAGGGSIQYF.

The V and J genes are TRBV5-1 and TRBJ2-7, with D hard to call. This CDR3 has 15 residues. The germline V gene encodes CDR1 SGHRS and CDR2 YFSETQ. V was clipped by 4 bases and J by 6 bases, with 20 bases between them. CDR3 residues: CASSPMTLQSSEQYF. The CDR3 DNA follows: TGCGCCAGCAGCCCTATGACTCTCCAAAGCTCCGAGCAGTACTTC.

This clonotype came up a few times. The rearrangement uses TRBV2 and TRBJ2-1, with D perhaps matching TRBD2 (5 bases). Trimming pared 6 bases from V and 2 bases from J, leaving 14 bases between. Germline assignment: CDR1 SNHLY and CDR2 FYNNEI. The CDR3 totals 15 residues. CDR3 nucleotides: TGTGCCAGCAGGGTGGAAGCGGACGCCTACAATGAGCAGTTCTTC. It yields the protein CASRVEADAYNEQFF.

This clonotype was counted at least ten times. Written as DNA, the CDR3 is TGCAGCGCTCGTTTACTCGCGAACACCGGGGAGCTGTTTTTT. Its translation is CSARLLANTGELFF. This chain uses TRBV29-1 with TRBJ2-2, with no clear D. CDR3 length: 14 residues. Trimming cost V 7 bases and J 0 bases, with 12 bases left between them. The germline gives CDR1 SQVTM, CDR2 ANQGSEA.

J is TRBJ2-1 and V is TRBV6-5, with no clear D. Germline CDR1 MNHEY, CDR2 SVGAGI. V lost 3 bases to trimming and J lost 4 bases, with 22 bases between them. The CDR3 is 18 amino acids. The CDR3 DNA sequence: TGTGCCAGCAGTTATCGCCCCGCCGGGTTGGATTTGTACAATGAGCAGTTCTTC. Translated, it gives CASSYRPAGLDLYNEQFF.

In its sample, this clonotype was seen a few times. V usage is TRBV2 and J usage is TRBJ1-2; D is possibly TRBD1 (6 bases). Trimming took off 3 bases at V and 2 bases at J, with 16 bases between the two ends. This CDR3 region has 16 residues. CDR1 and CDR2 from the germline V gene are SNHLY and FYNNEI. The CDR3 is CASSETGITANYGYTF. DNA for the CDR3: TGTGCCAGCAGTGAGACAGGCATAACGGCGAACTATGGCTACACCTTC.

This clonotype was observed a handful of times. J is TRBJ2-1 and V is TRBV29-1; TRBD1 agrees at 10 bases. The germline gives CDR1 SQVTM, CDR2 ANQGSEA. The CDR3 runs 17 residues. Germline trimming cut 3 bases from V and 7 bases from J; bases unmatched to any gene: 15. The CDR3 coding sequence is TGCAGCGTTGACGGGACAGGGGACAGGACTATCGGGAATGAGCAGTTCTTC. Translated, it gives CSVDGTGDRTIGNEQFF.

This clonotype occurred many times. DNA for the CDR3: TGTGCCAGCAGAGCGACAGGCGACCAAGAGACCCAGTACTTC. Protein: CASRATGDQETQYF. This sequence joins TRBV12-3 or TRBV12-4 and TRBJ2-5, with a possible D match to TRBD1 (6 bases). Deletions cut 6 bases from V and 0 bases from J, with 11 bases between. CDR3 length: 14 residues.

This clonotype was seen a handful of times. The chain employs TRBV6-1 and TRBJ2-7; TRBD2 matches 14 bases. V lost 3 bases, J lost 4 bases, and 5 bases stayed unmatched. The CDR3 runs to 16 residues. Per the germline V gene, CDR1 is MNHNS and CDR2 is SASEGT. The CDR3 coding sequence is TGTGCCAGCAGTGACCGGACTAGCGGGAGGCAATACGAGCAGTACTTC. Its protein is CASSDRTSGRQYEQYF.

This clonotype was seen many times. The V call is TRBV11-2, the J call TRBJ2-2, with 7 bases fitting TRBD2. This CDR3 is 18 amino acids long. The J segment lost 7 bases and the V segment lost 2 bases, leaving 16 bases of the junction unmatched. Germline lookup yields CDR1 SGHAT and CDR2 FQNNGV. CDR3 DNA: TGTGCCAGCAGCTTACGGGGCGGGGGTCAGATCGTGCGCGGGGAGCTGTTTTTT. Residues: CASSLRGGGQIVRGELFF. Looking up the rest from reference TRBV11-2 and TRBJ2-2 gives the full variable domain: EAGVAQSPRYKIIEKRQSVAFWCNPISGHATLYWYQQILGQGPKLLIQFQNNGVVDDSQLPKDRFSAERLKGVDSTLKIQPAKLEDSAVYLCASSLRGGGQIVRGELFFGEGSRLTVL.

V gene TRBV15 combines with J gene TRBJ2-5; the D is unclear. V shed 1 base and J shed 2 bases, with 5 bases lying between them. The CDR3 has 13 residues. Germline CDR1 LNHNV, CDR2 YYDKDF (reference sequence). CDR3 DNA: TGTGCCACCAGCAGAGCTATTCAAGAGACCCAGTACTTC. It encodes CATSRAIQETQYF.

This clonotype was detected a few times. The chain combines TRBV14 with TRBJ2-5; 7 bases fit TRBD1. Per the germline V gene, CDR1 is SGHDN and CDR2 is FVKESK. V lost 4 bases and J lost 0; bases outside the gene matches: 11. This CDR3 region has 17 residues. CDR3 sequence: CASSPSLTGTYQETQYF. The CDR3 DNA sequence: TGTGCCAGCAGCCCATCGTTGACAGGGACGTACCAAGAGACCCAGTACTTC.

The V gene is TRBV29-1, the J gene TRBJ2-7; D may be TRBD1 or TRBD2 (5 bases each). CDR1 is SQVTM, CDR2 ANQGSEA, per germline. Trimming took 3 bases from V and 0 from J, leaving 15 bases between them. The length of the CDR3 is 15 residues. In nucleotides, the CDR3 is TGCAGCGTTGAGACCGGGACGGTTGCCTCCTACGAGCAGTACTTC. As protein: CSVETGTVASYEQYF.

This clonotype was seen many times. V is TRBV12-3 or TRBV12-4 and J is TRBJ2-3; D remains unclear. The CDR3 runs 14 residues. Trimming left V 6 bases short and J 1 base short, with 11 bases between. CDR3 loop: CASSRWDGTDTQYF. The CDR3 coding sequence is TGTGCCAGCAGCCGATGGGATGGCACAGATACGCAGTATTTT.